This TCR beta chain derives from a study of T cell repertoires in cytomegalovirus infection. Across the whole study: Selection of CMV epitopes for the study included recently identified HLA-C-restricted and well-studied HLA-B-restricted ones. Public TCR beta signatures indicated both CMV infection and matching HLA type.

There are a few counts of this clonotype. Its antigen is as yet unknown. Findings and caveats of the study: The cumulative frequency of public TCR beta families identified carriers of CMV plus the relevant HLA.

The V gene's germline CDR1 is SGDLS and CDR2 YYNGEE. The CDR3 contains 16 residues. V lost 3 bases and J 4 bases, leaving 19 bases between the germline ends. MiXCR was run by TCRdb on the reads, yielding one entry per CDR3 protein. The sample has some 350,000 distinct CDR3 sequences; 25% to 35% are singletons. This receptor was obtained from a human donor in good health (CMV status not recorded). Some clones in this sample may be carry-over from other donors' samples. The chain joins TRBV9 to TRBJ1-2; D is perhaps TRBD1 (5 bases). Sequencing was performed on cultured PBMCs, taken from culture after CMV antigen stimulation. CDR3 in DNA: TGTGCCAGCAGCGGATTAAGACAGACTTGGAGCTATGGCTACACCTTC. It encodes CASSGLRQTWSYGYTF.